A single sample gave rise to the 32 T cell receptor beta chains below, sequenced in a study of cytomegalovirus exposure and HLA in healthy donors. Here immunoSEQ multiplex PCR was the method, and the copy in TCRdb shows in-frame clones only, minus some. The sample shows 65,000 or so clones, about 90% of them seen only once. Material: PBMCs. Receptors were obtained from a woman younger than 30 in good health and CMV-seronegative.

The chain is built from TRBV7-3 and TRBJ2-3; D possibly corresponds to TRBD2 (5 bases). Germline values: CDR1 SGHTA, CDR2 FQGTGA. The CDR3 is made up of 14 amino acids. Trimming took 5 bases from V and 2 from J, leaving 11 bases between them. CDR3 region: CASSRLPNTDTQYF. The CDR3 region has the DNA TGTGCCAGCAGCCGACTACCTAACACAGATACGCAGTATTTT.

The CDR3 DNA sequence: TGTGCCAGCAGCTTGGCGGGAGCCGCAGATACGCAGTATTTT. Translation gives CASSLAGAADTQYF. The V call is TRBV7-3, the J call TRBJ2-3, with 7 positions matching TRBD2. The junction had 4 bases not matched to a gene; V was cut back by 3 bases and J by 4 bases. The CDR3 covers 14 residues. Germline values: CDR1 SGHTA, CDR2 FQGTGA.

This chain joins TRBV7-3 and TRBJ2-5; TRBD1 agrees at 8 bases. This CDR3 has 13 amino acids. In germline, CDR1 is SGHTA, CDR2 FQGTGA. V lost 5 bases to trimming and J lost 1 base; unmatched junction nucleotides: 0. The CDR3 reads CASSQGAQETQYF. The CDR3 bases are TGTGCCAGCAGCCAGGGGGCCCAAGAGACCCAGTACTTC.

The CDR3 DNA sequence: TGCGCCAGCAGCCACCTGACAGGGTTGCCCGCAACTAATGAAAAACTGTTTTTT. Translated: CASSHLTGLPATNEKLFF. The genes are TRBV4-3 and TRBJ1-4, with 7 bases lining up with TRBD1. The CDR3 extends over 18 amino acids. Germline CDR1 LGHNA, CDR2 YSLEER. V shed 3 bases, J shed 0 bases, and the junction held 10 bases outside the gene matches.

The V call is TRBV21-1, the J call TRBJ1-2; TRBD1, as called in the table, went unchecked against the DNA. TRBV21-1 is marked as a pseudogene. The CDR3 loop spans 19 amino acids. The CDR3, as DNA: TGTGCCAGCAGCAAAAGGCAACCGGGACAGGCCATACTAAACTATGGCTACACCTTC. Its translation: CASSKRQPGQAILNYGYTF.

The genes are TRBV2 and TRBJ1-2; 9 positions match TRBD1. The CDR3 runs to 14 residues. Trimming took 2 bases from V and 4 from J; bases not matched to a gene: 2. Germline CDR1 reads SNHLY; CDR2 reads FYNNEI. The chain's CDR3 is CASSESGQGYGYTF. The CDR3 DNA is TGTGCCAGCAGTGAATCGGGACAGGGCTATGGCTACACCTTC. The full variable domain, with the rest looked up from reference TRBV2 and TRBJ1-2, is EPEVTQTPSHQVTQMGQEVILRCVPISNHLYFYWYRQILGQKVEFLVSFYNNEISEKSEIFDDQFSVERPDGSNFTLKIRSTKLEDSAMYFCASSESGQGYGYTFGSGTRLTVV.

The V and J genes are TRBV6-5 and TRBJ2-3, with D possibly matching TRBD1 (5 bases). Germline V gene data show CDR1 as MNHEY and CDR2 as SVGAGI. Trimming left V 7 bases short and J 2 bases short, with 10 bases between. The CDR3 spans 13 residues. The CDR3 reads CASKSTATDTQYF. DNA of the CDR3: TGTGCCAGCAAGTCGACAGCCACAGATACGCAGTATTTT.

CDR3 in DNA: TGTGCCAGCAGCTCTTCTATGGACAGTGATAATGAGCAGTTCTTC. Protein sequence: CASSSSMDSDNEQFF. J is TRBJ2-1 and V is TRBV9, with D possibly being TRBD1 (6 bases). Germline V gives CDR1 SGDLS, CDR2 YYNGEE. CDR3 length equals 15 residues. Trimming left V 4 bases short and J 7 bases short, with 18 bases between.

The V call is TRBV28, the J call TRBJ1-6, with no clear D. The V gene lost 3 bases and the J gene lost 7 bases, with 16 bases spanning the gap. This CDR3 contains 16 residues. Germline CDR1 and CDR2: MDHEN and SYDVKM. This CDR3 reads CASSFGGSIRNSPLHF. In DNA, the CDR3 is TGTGCCAGCAGTTTCGGCGGAAGTATCCGGAATTCACCCCTCCACTTT.

This chain joins TRBV28 and TRBJ1-1, with D possibly TRBD1 on 5 matching bases. The V end was cut by 6 bases, the J end by 4 bases, with 6 bases between. This CDR3 comprises 11 residues. Germline V gene sequence: CDR1 MDHEN, CDR2 SYDVKM. The CDR3, as DNA: TGTGCCAGCAGCGGGGGCACTGAAGCTTTCTTT. Amino acids: CASSGGTEAFF.

This sequence joins TRBV19 and TRBJ2-1, with TRBD1 identical over 7 bases. Germline V CDR1 and CDR2: LNHDA, SQIVND (reference sequence). This CDR3 is built from 15 residues. With 7 bases clipped from V and 2 bases from J, the junction kept 8 bases outside the gene matches. The chain's CDR3 is CASTQGDRPYNEQFF. The CDR3 region has the DNA TGTGCCAGTACCCAGGGGGACAGACCCTACAATGAGCAGTTCTTC.

The chain couples TRBV20-1 to TRBJ2-1; D is ambiguous. CDR3 size: 10 residues. Germline V gene lookup returns CDR1 DFQATT and CDR2 SNEGSKA (reference sequence). V was trimmed by 1 base and J by 8 bases, leaving 3 bases between them. DNA for the CDR3: TGCAGTGCTAGAGCAGATGAGCAGTTCTTC. Its protein product is CSARADEQFF.

This rearrangement joins TRBV5-6 to TRBJ2-7; 11 nucleotides agree with TRBD2. V trimming: 2 bases; J trimming: 3 bases; junction bases outside the gene matches: 7. Germline V gene data show CDR1 as SGHDT and CDR2 as YYEEEE. The CDR3 has 16 amino acids. The CDR3 sequence is CASSLIAGGPFYEQYF. The CDR3 DNA is TGTGCCAGCAGCTTAATAGCGGGGGGGCCTTTCTACGAGCAGTACTTC.

This rearrangement joins TRBV4-1 to TRBJ1-5, with 7 bases fitting TRBD1. CDR1 and CDR2 from the germline V gene are MGHRA and YSYEKL. This CDR3 spans 15 amino acids. V lost 3 bases, J lost 8 bases, and 10 bases stayed unmatched. CDR3 in DNA: TGCGCCAGCAGCCACGCACAGGGGCCCAGGGAGCCCCAGCATTTT. Amino acids: CASSHAQGPREPQHF.

The gene calls are TRBV19 and TRBJ1-2; 9 bases map to TRBD1. The V gene's germline CDR1 is LNHDA and CDR2 SQIVND (reference sequence). J was trimmed by 2 bases and V by 5 bases; bases with no gene match: 6. This CDR3 has 15 amino acids. In nucleotides, the CDR3 is TGTGCCAGTAGTCCTCGGACAGGGGCGAACTATGGCTACACCTTC. This translates into CASSPRTGANYGYTF.

V and J are TRBV7-9 and TRBJ2-7; 8 bases match TRBD1. The V gene end was trimmed by 3 bases and the J gene end by 3 bases; junction bases not matched to a gene: 1. The length of the CDR3 is 13 residues. The V gene's germline CDR1 is SEHNR and CDR2 FQNEAQ (reference sequence). The chain's CDR3 is CASSFDRGYEQYF. The CDR3, as DNA: TGTGCCAGCAGCTTTGACAGGGGCTACGAGCAGTACTTC. Together with reference TRBV7-9 and TRBJ2-7, the CDR3 gives the full variable domain: DTGVSQNPRHKITKRGQNVTFRCDPISEHNRLYWYRQTLGQGPEFLTYFQNEAQLEKSRLLSDRFSAERPKGSFSTLEIQRTEQGDSAMYLCASSFDRGYEQYFGPGTRLTVT.

The gene calls are TRBV7-9 and TRBJ1-6; D gene ambiguous. Per germline, CDR1 SEHNR and CDR2 FQNEAQ (reference sequence). This CDR3 region has 14 residues. V lost 4 bases and J 9 bases, leaving 13 bases between the germline ends. CDR3 DNA sequence: TGTGCCAGCAGCTCGCAGGTAGTTGGTTCACCCCTCCACTTT. This gives the protein CASSSQVVGSPLHF. The variable domain in full, with the rest retrieved from reference TRBV7-9 and TRBJ1-6, is DTGVSQNPRHKITKRGQNVTFRCDPISEHNRLYWYRQTLGQGPEFLTYFQNEAQLEKSRLLSDRFSAERPKGSFSTLEIQRTEQGDSAMYLCASSSQVVGSPLHFGNGTRLTVT.

This clone was observed a single time. The rearrangement uses TRBV9 and TRBJ2-2; 7 bases are a match to TRBD2. The length of the CDR3 is 17 residues. Trimming cost V 4 bases and J 1 base; bases outside gene matches: 10. Germline V CDR1 and CDR2: SGDLS, YYNGEE. The DNA of the CDR3 is TGTGCCAGCAGCTCTCCCCGGGGAGGGATGAACACCGGGGAGCTGTTTTTT. This translates into CASSSPRGGMNTGELFF.

The rearrangement links TRBV19 to TRBJ1-5, with 10 bases matching TRBD1. The CDR3 runs to 16 residues. Germline CDR1 is LNHDA and CDR2 is SQIVND (reference sequence). V lost 4 bases, J lost 1 base, and 4 bases stayed unmatched. DNA of the CDR3: TGTGCCAGTAGTAGGGGACAGGGGATAAGCAATCAGCCCCAGCATTTT. Translating gives CASSRGQGISNQPQHF. The full variable domain, rest sourced from reference TRBV19 and TRBJ1-5, is DGGITQSPKYLFRKEGQNVTLSCEQNLNHDAMYWYRQDPGQGLRLIYYSQIVNDFQKGDIAEGYSVSREKKESFPLTVTSAQKNPTAFYLCASSRGQGISNQPQHFGDGTRLSIL.

The J gene is TRBJ1-6, the V gene TRBV2, with 8 bases lining up with TRBD1. Germline V gene data show CDR1 as SNHLY and CDR2 as FYNNEI. The CDR3 runs to 15 residues. Trimming at V came to 7 bases and at J to 4 bases, leaving 6 bases not matched to a gene. The DNA for the CDR3 is TGTGCCAGCACTGAGGACAGGGCGTATAATTCACCCCTCCACTTT. Its protein product is CASTEDRAYNSPLHF. The variable domain in full, completed from reference TRBV2 and TRBJ1-6, reads EPEVTQTPSHQVTQMGQEVILRCVPISNHLYFYWYRQILGQKVEFLVSFYNNEISEKSEIFDDQFSVERPDGSNFTLKIRSTKLEDSAMYFCASTEDRAYNSPLHFGNGTRLTVT.

The rearrangement uses TRBV4-1 and TRBJ2-5, with TRBD2 identical over 9 bases. In germline, CDR1 is MGHRA, CDR2 YSYEKL. CDR3 length: 15 amino acids. Trimming removed 3 bases from V and 7 bases from J; junction bases left unmatched: 9. The CDR3 here is CASSQGAGGTPTQYF. The CDR3 DNA sequence: TGCGCCAGCAGCCAGGGAGCGGGGGGTACGCCGACCCAGTACTTC.

The chain has TRBV18 and TRBJ1-1; 7 nucleotides agree with TRBD1. V trimming: 5 bases; J trimming: 0 bases; junction bases outside the gene matches: 9. The germline V gene encodes CDR1 KGHSH and CDR2 LQKENI. The CDR3 covers 16 residues. The CDR3 loop is CASSDISGTVNTEAFF. As DNA, the CDR3 is TGTGCCAGCTCAGACATCTCCGGGACAGTGAACACTGAAGCTTTCTTT.

CDR3 region: CASSGGQVNNEQFF. The CDR3 bases are TGCGCCAGCAGCGGAGGACAGGTAAACAATGAGCAGTTCTTC. The J gene is TRBJ2-1, the V gene TRBV5-1, with 7 bases lining up with TRBD1. This CDR3 spans 14 amino acids. Germline V gene sequence: CDR1 SGHRS, CDR2 YFSETQ. Losses at the gene ends were 4 bases for V and 5 bases for J; bases not matched to a gene: 6.

This clone occurred once. The chain employs TRBV15 and TRBJ1-4; D gene ambiguous. The germline V gene encodes CDR1 LNHNV and CDR2 YYDKDF (reference sequence). Trimming stripped 0 bases from V and 1 base from J, with 6 bases between. CDR3 length: 15 amino acids. The chain's CDR3 is CATSRDRQTNEKLFF. The CDR3 DNA reads as TGTGCCACCAGCAGAGATCGACAAACTAATGAAAAACTGTTTTTT. Drawing the rest from reference TRBV15 and TRBJ1-4, the complete variable domain is DAMVIQNPRYQVTQFGKPVTLSCSQTLNHNVMYWYQQKSSQAPKLLFHYYDKDFNNEADTPDNFQSRRPNTSFCFLDIRSPGLGDTAMYLCATSRDRQTNEKLFFGSGTQLSVL.

The rearrangement uses TRBV19 and TRBJ1-2, with D possibly matching TRBD1 (6 bases). V was pared by 2 bases and J by 4 bases, with 11 bases between. CDR1 and CDR2 (germline): LNHDA, SQIVND (reference sequence). CDR3 length: 14 amino acids. CDR3 nucleotides: TGTGCCAGTAGTATACGGGACACGACCTATGGCTACACCTTC. This sequence encodes CASSIRDTTYGYTF.

V usage is TRBV2 and J usage is TRBJ2-2; the D gene is possibly TRBD1 (7 bases). The V end was cut by 6 bases, the J end by 6 bases, with 17 bases between. Germline CDR1 and CDR2: SNHLY and FYNNEI. CDR3 length: 15 amino acids. The CDR3 here is CASRAYRGGAGELFF. Here the CDR3 DNA reads TGTGCCAGCAGGGCTTACAGGGGAGGAGCCGGGGAGCTGTTTTTT. The full variable domain, with the rest looked up from reference TRBV2 and TRBJ2-2, is EPEVTQTPSHQVTQMGQEVILRCVPISNHLYFYWYRQILGQKVEFLVSFYNNEISEKSEIFDDQFSVERPDGSNFTLKIRSTKLEDSAMYFCASRAYRGGAGELFFGEGSRLTVL.

The V call is TRBV28, the J call TRBJ2-7; possibly TRBD1 for D (5 bases). V was clipped by 6 bases and J by 2 bases, with 14 bases between them. The CDR3 is 14 amino acids. The germline V gene encodes CDR1 MDHEN and CDR2 SYDVKM. This CDR3 reads CASSHRYSPYEQYF. CDR3 nucleotide sequence: TGTGCCAGCAGCCACAGGTATAGCCCCTACGAGCAGTACTTC.

The CDR3 DNA sequence: TGTGCCAGCAGCTCGGGACAGGGGTTGGGCGAGCAGTACTTC. Translation: CASSSGQGLGEQYF. The chain joins TRBV5-6 to TRBJ2-7, with 10 bases aligning to TRBD1. CDR3 length: 14 amino acids. CDR1 and CDR2 from the germline V gene are SGHDT and YYEEEE. Trimming at V came to 3 bases and at J to 6 bases, leaving 6 bases not matched to a gene.

The genes are TRBV27 and TRBJ2-5, with 7 nucleotides matching TRBD1. The germline gives CDR1 MNHEY, CDR2 SMNVEV (reference sequence). The J segment lost 5 bases and the V segment lost 6 bases, leaving 9 bases of the junction unmatched. This CDR3 comprises 14 residues. CDR3 coding DNA: TGTGCCAGCAGCCGGGACAGAGCGAGGGAGACCCAGTACTTC. Translated: CASSRDRARETQYF.

V gene TRBV28 combines with J gene TRBJ2-7; D perhaps matches TRBD1 (6 bases). Germline V gives CDR1 MDHEN, CDR2 SYDVKM. The CDR3 has 14 residues. V gave up 5 bases and J gave up 4 bases, with 15 bases separating them. CDR3 amino acids: CASSHPRGLYEQYF. The CDR3 DNA sequence: TGTGCCAGCAGTCATCCCAGGGGTCTGTACGAGCAGTACTTC.

The rearrangement links TRBV19 to TRBJ2-1; TRBD2 agrees at 9 bases. CDR3 length: 13 residues. From germline, CDR1 is LNHDA and CDR2 SQIVND (reference sequence). J gave up 10 bases and V 9 bases, and 10 bases lay outside the gene matches. Here the CDR3 DNA reads TGTGCCAGCAGGGGGACTAGCCCCAGCGAGCAGTTCTTC. Protein sequence: CASRGTSPSEQFF.

This clone was detected once. The V call is TRBV5-1, the J call TRBJ2-3; 7 positions match TRBD1. The length of the CDR3 is 15 residues. Per germline, CDR1 SGHRS and CDR2 YFSETQ. Trimming took 3 bases from V and 4 from J; bases not matched to a gene: 8. CDR3 loop: CASSSTGSDADTQYF. The CDR3 nucleotides read TGCGCCAGCAGCTCGACAGGGAGTGACGCAGATACGCAGTATTTT.